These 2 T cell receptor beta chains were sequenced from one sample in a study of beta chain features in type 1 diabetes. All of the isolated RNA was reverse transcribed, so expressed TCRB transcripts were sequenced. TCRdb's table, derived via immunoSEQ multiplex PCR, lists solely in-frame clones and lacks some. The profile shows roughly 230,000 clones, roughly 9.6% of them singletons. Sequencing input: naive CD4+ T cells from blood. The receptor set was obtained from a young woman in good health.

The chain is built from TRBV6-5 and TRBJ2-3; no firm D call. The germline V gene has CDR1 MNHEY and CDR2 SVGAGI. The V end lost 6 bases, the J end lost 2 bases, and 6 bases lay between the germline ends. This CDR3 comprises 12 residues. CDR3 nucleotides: TGTGCCAGCAGCCAGATCACAGATACGCAGTATTTT. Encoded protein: CASSQITDTQYF.

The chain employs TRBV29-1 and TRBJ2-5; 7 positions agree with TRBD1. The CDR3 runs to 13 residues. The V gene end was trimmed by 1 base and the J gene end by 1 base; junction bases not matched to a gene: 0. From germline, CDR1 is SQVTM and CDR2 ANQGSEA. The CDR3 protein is CSVEGDSQETQYF. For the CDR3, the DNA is TGCAGCGTTGAAGGGGACAGCCAAGAGACCCAGTACTTC.